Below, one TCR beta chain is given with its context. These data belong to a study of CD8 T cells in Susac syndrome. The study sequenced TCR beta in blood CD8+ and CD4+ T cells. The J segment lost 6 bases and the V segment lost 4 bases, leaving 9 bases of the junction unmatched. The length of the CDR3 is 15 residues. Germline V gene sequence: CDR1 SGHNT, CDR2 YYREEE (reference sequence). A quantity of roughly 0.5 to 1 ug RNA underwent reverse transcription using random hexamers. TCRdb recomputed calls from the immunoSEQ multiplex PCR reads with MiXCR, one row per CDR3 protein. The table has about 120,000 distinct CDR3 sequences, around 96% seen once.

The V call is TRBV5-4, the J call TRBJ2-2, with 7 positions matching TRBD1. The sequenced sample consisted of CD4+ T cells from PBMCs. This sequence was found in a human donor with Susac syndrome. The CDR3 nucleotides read TGTGCCAGCAGCCTTTACAGGGGACGGGCCGGGGAGCTGTTTTTT. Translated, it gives CASSLYRGRAGELFF.